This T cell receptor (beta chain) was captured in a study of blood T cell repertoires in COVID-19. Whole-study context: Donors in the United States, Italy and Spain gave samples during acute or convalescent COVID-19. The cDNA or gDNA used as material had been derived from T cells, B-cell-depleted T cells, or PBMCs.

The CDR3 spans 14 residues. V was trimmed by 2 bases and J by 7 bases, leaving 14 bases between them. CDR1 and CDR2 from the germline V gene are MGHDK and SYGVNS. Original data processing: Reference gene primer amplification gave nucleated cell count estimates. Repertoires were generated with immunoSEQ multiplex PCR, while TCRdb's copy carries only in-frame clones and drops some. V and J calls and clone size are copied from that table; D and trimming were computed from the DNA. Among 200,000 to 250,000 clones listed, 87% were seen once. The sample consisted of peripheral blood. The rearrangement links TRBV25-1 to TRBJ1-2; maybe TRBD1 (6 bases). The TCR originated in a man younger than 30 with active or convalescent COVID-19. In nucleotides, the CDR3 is TGTGCCAGCAGTGAAGCGGAATACAGGGTTGGCTACACCTTC. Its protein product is CASSEAEYRVGYTF.